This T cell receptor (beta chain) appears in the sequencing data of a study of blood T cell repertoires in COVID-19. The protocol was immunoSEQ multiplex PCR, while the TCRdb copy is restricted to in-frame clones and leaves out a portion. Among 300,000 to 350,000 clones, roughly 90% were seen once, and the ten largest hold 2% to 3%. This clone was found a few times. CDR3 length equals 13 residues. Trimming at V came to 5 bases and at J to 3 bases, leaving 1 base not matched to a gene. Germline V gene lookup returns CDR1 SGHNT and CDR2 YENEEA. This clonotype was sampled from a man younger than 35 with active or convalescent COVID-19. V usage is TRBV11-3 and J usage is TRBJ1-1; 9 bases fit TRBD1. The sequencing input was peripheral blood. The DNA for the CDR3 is TGTGCCAGCAGCCGGGACAGGGACACTGAAGCTTTCTTT. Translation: CASSRDRDTEAFF.